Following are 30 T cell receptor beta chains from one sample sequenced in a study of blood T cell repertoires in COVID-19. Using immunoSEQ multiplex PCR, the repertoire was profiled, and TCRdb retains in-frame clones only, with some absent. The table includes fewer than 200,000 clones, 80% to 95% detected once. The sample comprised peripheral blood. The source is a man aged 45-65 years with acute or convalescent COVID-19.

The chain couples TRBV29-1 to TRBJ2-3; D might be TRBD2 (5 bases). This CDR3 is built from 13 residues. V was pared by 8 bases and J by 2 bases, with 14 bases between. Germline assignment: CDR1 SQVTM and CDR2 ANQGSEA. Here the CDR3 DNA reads TGCAGCATTAGCACGGGGTACACAGATACGCAGTATTTT. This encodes CSISTGYTDTQYF.

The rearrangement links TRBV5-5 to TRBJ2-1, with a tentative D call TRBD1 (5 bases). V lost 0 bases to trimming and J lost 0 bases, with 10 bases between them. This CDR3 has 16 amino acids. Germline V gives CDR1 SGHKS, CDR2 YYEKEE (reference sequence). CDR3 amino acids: CASSLAGHSSYNEQFF. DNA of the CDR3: TGTGCCAGCAGCTTGGCTGGACACTCCTCCTACAATGAGCAGTTCTTC.

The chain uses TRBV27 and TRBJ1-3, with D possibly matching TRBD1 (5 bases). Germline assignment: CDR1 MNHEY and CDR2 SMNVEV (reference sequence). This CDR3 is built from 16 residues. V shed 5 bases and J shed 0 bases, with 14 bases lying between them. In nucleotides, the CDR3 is TGTGCCAGCAGTCCACGCCAGACAGTCTCTGGAAACACCATATATTTT. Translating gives CASSPRQTVSGNTIYF.

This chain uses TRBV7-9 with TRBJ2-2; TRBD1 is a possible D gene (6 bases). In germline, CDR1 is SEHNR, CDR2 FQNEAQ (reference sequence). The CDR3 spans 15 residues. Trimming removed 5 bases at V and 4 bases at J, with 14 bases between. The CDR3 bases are TGTGCCAGCAGCCCAAGGGACACCCCCACCGGGGAGCTGTTTTTT. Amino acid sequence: CASSPRDTPTGELFF.

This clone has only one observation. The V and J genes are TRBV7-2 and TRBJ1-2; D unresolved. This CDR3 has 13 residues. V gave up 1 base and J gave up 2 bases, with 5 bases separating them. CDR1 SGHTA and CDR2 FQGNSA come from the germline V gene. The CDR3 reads CASSLDENYGYTF. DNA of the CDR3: TGTGCCAGCAGCTTAGATGAGAACTATGGCTACACCTTC.

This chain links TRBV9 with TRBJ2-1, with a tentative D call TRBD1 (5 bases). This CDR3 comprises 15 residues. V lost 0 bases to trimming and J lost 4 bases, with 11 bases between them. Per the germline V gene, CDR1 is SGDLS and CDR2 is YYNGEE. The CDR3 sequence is CASSVEVTGYNEQFF. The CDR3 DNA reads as TGTGCCAGCAGCGTAGAGGTCACAGGATACAATGAGCAGTTCTTC.

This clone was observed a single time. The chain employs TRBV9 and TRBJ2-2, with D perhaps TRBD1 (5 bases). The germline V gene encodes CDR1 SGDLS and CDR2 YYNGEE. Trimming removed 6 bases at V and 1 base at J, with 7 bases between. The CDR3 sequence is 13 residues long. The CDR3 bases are TGTGCCAGCACCCAGGGGAACACCGGGGAGCTGTTTTTT. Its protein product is CASTQGNTGELFF. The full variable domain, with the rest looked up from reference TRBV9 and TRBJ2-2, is DSGVTQTPKHLITATGQRVTLRCSPRSGDLSVYWYQQSLDQGLQFLIQYYNGEERAKGNILERFSAQQFPDLHSELNLSSLELGDSALYFCASTQGNTGELFFGEGSRLTVL.

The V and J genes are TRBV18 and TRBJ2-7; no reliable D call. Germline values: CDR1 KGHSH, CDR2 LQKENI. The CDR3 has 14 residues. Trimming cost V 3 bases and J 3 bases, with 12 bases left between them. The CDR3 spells CASSPQALFYEQYV. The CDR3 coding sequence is TGTGCCAGCTCACCCCAGGCCCTCTTCTACGAGCAGTACGTC.

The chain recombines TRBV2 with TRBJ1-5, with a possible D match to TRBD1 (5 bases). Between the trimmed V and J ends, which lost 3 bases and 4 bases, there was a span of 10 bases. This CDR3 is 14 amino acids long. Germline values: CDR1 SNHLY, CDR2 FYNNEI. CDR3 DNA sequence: TGTGCCAGCAGTGACAGGGTTAGTAATCAGCCCCAGCATTTT. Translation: CASSDRVSNQPQHF.

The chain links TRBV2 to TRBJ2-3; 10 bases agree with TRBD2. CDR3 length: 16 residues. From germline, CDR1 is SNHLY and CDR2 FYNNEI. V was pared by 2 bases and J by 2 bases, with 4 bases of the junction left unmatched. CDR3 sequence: CASSEFTSGNTDTQYF. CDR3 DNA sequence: TGTGCCAGCAGTGAATTCACTAGCGGGAACACAGATACGCAGTATTTT.

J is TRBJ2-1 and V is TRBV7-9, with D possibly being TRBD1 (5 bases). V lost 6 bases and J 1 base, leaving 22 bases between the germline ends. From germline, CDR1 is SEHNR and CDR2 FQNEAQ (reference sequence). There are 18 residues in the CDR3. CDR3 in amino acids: CASSHRRQGSWSYNEQFF. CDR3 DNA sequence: TGTGCCAGCAGTCATCGGCGGCAGGGCAGTTGGTCCTACAATGAGCAGTTCTTC.

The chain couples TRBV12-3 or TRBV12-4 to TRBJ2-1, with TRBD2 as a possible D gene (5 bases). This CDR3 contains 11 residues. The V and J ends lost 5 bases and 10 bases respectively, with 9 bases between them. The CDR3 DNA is TGTGCCAGCAGTCCCGGGGAGGAGCAGTTCTTC. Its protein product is CASSPGEEQFF.

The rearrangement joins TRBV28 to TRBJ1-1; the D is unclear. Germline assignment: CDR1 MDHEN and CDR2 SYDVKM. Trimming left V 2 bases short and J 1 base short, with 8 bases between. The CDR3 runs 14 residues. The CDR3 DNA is TGTGCCAGCAGTTTACGGTACCGGAACACTGAAGCTTTCTTT. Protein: CASSLRYRNTEAFF.

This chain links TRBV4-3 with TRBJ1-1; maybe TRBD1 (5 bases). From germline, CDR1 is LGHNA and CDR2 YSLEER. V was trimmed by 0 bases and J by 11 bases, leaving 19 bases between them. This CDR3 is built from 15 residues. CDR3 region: CASSQDGAGANSAFF. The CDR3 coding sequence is TGCGCCAGCAGCCAAGATGGGGCAGGAGCTAACTCGGCTTTCTTT.

CDR3 sequence: CASSLFLGGYEQYF. CDR3 DNA: TGTGCCAGCAGTTTATTCCTGGGGGGCTACGAGCAGTACTTC. The chain uses TRBV28 and TRBJ2-7; a possible D gene is TRBD2 (6 bases). Trimming took off 1 base at V and 3 bases at J, with 10 bases between the two ends. From germline, CDR1 is MDHEN and CDR2 SYDVKM. The CDR3 spans 14 residues.

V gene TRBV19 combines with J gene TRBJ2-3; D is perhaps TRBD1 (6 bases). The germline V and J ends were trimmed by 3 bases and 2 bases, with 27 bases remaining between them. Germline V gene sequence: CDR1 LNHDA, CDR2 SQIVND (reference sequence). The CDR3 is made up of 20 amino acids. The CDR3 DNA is TGTGCCAGTAGTATTTTACCGGCCCGATTACAGGGTGTAGTCACAGATACGCAGTATTTT. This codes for CASSILPARLQGVVTDTQYF.

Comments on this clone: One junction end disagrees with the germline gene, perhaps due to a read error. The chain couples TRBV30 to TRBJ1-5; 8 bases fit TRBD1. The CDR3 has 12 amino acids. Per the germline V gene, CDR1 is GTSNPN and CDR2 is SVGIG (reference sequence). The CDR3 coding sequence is TGTGCCTGGGGGACAGGCAATCTGCCCCAGCATTTT. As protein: CAWGTGNLPQHF. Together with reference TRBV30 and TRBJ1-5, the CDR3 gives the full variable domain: SQTIHQWPATLVQPVGSPLSLECTVEGTSNPNLYWYRQAAGRGLQLLFYSVGIGQISSEVPQNLSASRPQDRQFILSSKKLLLSDSGFYLCAWGTGNLPQHFGDGTRLSIL.

The CDR3 DNA reads TGCAGTGCTAGATCCGGGGGGGAGCTGTTTTTT. Translating gives CSARSGGELFF. V usage is TRBV20-1 and J usage is TRBJ2-2; no reliable D call. CDR1 DFQATT and CDR2 SNEGSKA come from the germline V gene (reference sequence). V lost 2 bases to trimming and J lost 8 bases, with 6 bases between them. The CDR3 runs to 11 residues.

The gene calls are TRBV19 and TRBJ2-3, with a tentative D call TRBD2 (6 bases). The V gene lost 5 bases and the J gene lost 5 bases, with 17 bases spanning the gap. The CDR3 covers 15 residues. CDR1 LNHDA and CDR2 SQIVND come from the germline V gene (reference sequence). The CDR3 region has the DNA TGTGCCAGTAGTTTGGCAGGATTGGGAGGAGATACGCAGTATTTT. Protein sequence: CASSLAGLGGDTQYF.

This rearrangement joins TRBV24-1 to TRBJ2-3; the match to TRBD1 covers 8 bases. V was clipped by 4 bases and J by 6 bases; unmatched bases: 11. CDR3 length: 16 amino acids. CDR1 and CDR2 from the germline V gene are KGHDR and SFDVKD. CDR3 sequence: CATSDPDRGHRDTQYF. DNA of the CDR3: TGTGCCACCAGTGACCCAGACAGGGGTCATCGCGATACGCAGTATTTT.

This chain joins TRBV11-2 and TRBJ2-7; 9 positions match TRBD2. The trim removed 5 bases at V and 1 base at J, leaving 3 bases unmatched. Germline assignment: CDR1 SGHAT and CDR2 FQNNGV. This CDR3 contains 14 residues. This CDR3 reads CASSAAGGSYEQYF. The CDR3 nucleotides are TGTGCCAGCAGCGCGGCGGGGGGGTCCTACGAGCAGTACTTC. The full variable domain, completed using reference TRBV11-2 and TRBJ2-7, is EAGVAQSPRYKIIEKRQSVAFWCNPISGHATLYWYQQILGQGPKLLIQFQNNGVVDDSQLPKDRFSAERLKGVDSTLKIQPAKLEDSAVYLCASSAAGGSYEQYFGPGTRLTVT.

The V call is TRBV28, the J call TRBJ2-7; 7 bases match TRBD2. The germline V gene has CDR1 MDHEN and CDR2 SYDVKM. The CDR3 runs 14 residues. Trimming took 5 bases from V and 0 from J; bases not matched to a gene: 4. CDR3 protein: CASSRGGNSYEQYV. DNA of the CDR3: TGTGCCAGCAGTCGGGGAGGGAACTCCTACGAGCAGTACGTC.

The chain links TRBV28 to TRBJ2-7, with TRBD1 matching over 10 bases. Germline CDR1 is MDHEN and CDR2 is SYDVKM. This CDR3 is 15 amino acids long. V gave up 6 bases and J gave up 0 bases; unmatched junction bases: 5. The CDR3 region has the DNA TGTGCCAGCAGCCGTGGGGACAGGGGCTCCTACGAGCAGTACGTC. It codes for CASSRGDRGSYEQYV.

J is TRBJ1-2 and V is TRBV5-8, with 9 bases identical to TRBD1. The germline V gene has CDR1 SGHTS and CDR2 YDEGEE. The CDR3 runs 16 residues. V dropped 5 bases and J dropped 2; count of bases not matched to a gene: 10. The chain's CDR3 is CASSRATGGANYGYTF. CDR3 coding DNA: TGTGCCAGCAGTCGGGCCACAGGGGGCGCGAACTATGGCTACACCTTC.

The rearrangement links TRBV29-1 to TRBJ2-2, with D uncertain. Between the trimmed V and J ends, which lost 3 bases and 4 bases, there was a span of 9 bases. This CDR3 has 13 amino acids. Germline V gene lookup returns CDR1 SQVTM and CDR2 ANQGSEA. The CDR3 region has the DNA TGCAGCGTTGACTCTAGGCTCACCGGGGAGCTGTTTTTT. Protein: CSVDSRLTGELFF.

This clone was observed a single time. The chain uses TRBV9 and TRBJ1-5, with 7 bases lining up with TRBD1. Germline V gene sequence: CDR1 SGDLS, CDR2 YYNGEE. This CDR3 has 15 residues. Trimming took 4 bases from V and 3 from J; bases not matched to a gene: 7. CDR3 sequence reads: CASSSEDRLNQPQHF. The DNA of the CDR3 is TGTGCCAGCAGCTCCGAGGACAGGCTCAATCAGCCCCAGCATTTT.

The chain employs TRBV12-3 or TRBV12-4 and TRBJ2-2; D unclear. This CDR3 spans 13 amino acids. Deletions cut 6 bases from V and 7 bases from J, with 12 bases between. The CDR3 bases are TGTGCCAGCAGCCACTCGCTTGACGGGGAGCTGTTTTTT. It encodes CASSHSLDGELFF.

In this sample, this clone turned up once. This chain's CDR3 is CATSRVINEQFF. The CDR3 coding sequence is TGTGCCACCAGCAGAGTAATCAATGAGCAGTTCTTC. The rearrangement links TRBV15 to TRBJ2-1; D uncertain. Germline-derived CDR1 and CDR2 are LNHNV and YYDKDF (reference sequence). This CDR3 spans 12 amino acids. V shed 1 base and J shed 6 bases, with 4 bases lying between them.

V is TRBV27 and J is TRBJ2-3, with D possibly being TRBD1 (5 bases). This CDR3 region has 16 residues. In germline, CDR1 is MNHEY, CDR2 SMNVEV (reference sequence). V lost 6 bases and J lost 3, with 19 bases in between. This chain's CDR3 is CASSFMGPGITDTQYF. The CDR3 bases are TGTGCCAGCAGCTTCATGGGGCCTGGTATAACAGATACGCAGTATTTT.

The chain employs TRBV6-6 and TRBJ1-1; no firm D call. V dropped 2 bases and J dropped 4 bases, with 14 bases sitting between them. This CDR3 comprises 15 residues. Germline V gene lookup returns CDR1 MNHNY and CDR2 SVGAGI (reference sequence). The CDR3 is CASSYGLELGTEAFF. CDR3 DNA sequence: TGTGCCAGCAGTTACGGGCTGGAATTGGGCACTGAAGCTTTCTTT.